The table lists the clone carrying this T cell receptor beta chain with many counts. The antigen remains undetermined. This sample was taken from a study of T-cell reconstitution after alpha-beta-depleted transplantation in children. TCRbeta library construction was performed incorporating unique molecular identifiers. In TCRdb, the PCR reads were re-called with MiXCR into one record per CDR3 protein. The sample records 200,000 or so distinct CDR3 sequences, 6.3% being singletons. Overall study results and limits: Among T cells one year after transplant, newly produced cells accounted for most counts and diversity. In patients about two months after transplant, alpha-beta T cells reportedly arose from several hundred expanded graft clones. At day 60, the high TCRbeta diversity found in some patients originated from recipient T cells and thymic progenitors that had survived.

This CDR3 contains 14 residues. J lost 7 bases, V lost 5 bases, and 8 bases had no gene match. Germline lookup yields CDR1 SQVTM and CDR2 ANQGSEA. Sequencing was performed on PBMCs, taken before TCRalphabeta/CD19-depleted stem cell transplant. The origin of this receptor is a girl younger than two with combined immunodeficiency, due to receive a stem cell transplant. The rearrangement links TRBV29-1 to TRBJ1-6, with 7 bases aligning to TRBD1. This CDR3 is CSVLTGSRNSPLHF. DNA for the CDR3: TGCAGCGTTCTGACAGGGAGCCGCAATTCACCCCTCCACTTT. The full variable domain, rest sourced from reference TRBV29-1 and TRBJ1-6, is SAVISQKPSRDICQRGTSLTIQCQVDSQVTMMFWYRQQPGQSLTLIATANQGSEATYESGFVIDKFPISRPNLTFSTLTVSNMSPEDSSIYLCSVLTGSRNSPLHFGNGTRLTVT.